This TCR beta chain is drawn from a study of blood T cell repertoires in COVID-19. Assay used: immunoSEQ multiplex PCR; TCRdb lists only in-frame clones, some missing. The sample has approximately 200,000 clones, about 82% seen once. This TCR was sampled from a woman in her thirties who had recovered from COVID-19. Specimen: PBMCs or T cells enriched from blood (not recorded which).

CDR3 sequence (DNA): TGTGCCAGCACCTACAGGGGGGACACCGGGGAGCTGTTTTTT. It yields the protein CASTYRGDTGELFF. The rearrangement joins TRBV3-1 (or the pseudogene TRBV3-2) to TRBJ2-2; the match to TRBD1 covers 8 bases. V was clipped by 7 bases and J by 3 bases; unmatched bases: 4. The CDR3 contains 14 residues. Germline V lookup: CDR1 LGHDT, CDR2 YNNKEL (reference sequence).